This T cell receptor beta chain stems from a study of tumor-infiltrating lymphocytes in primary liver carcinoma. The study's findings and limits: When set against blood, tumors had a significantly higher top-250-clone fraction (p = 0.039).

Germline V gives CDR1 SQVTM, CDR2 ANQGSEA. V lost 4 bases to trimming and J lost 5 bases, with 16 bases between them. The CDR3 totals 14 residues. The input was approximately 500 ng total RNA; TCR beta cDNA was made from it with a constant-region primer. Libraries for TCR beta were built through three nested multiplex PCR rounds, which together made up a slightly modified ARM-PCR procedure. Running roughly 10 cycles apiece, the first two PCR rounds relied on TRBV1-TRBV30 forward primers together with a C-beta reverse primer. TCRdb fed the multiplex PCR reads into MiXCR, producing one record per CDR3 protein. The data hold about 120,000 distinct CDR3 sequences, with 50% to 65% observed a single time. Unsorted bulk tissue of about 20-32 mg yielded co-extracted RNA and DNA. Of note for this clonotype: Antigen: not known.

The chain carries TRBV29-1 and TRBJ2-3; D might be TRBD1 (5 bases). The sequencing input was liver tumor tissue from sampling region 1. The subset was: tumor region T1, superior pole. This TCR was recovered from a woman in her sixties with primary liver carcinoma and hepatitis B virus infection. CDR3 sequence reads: CSVGGRTLIDTQYF. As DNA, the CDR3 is TGCAGCGTTGGGGGCAGAACCCTCATAGATACGCAGTATTTT.